This record concerns one TCR beta chain sequence. This sample was included in a study of blood T cell repertoires in COVID-19. Across the study: There were acute and convalescent COVID-19 samples, and they came from the United States, Italy and Spain. The cDNA or gDNA used as material had been derived from T cells, B-cell-depleted T cells, or PBMCs.

Per the original data handling: Amplification of reference gene primers was used by the study to estimate nucleated cell counts. The assay was immunoSEQ multiplex PCR, and TCRdb's table has in-frame clones only and misses some. D and trimming were read from the DNA, whereas the V and J calls and clone size are those reported in that table. The table has more than 25,000 clones, roughly 85% seen once. After removal of 4 bases from V and 10 bases from J, the junction contained 10 bases not matched to a gene. The CDR3 spans 14 residues. Germline V CDR1 and CDR2: SGHTS, YDEGEE. Input material: peripheral blood. The TCR was taken from a man between 60 and 75 years old with active COVID-19. The gene calls are TRBV5-8 and TRBJ2-3, with 9 bases matching TRBD1. CDR3 protein: CASSHPGQGVAQYF. The CDR3 nucleotides read TGTGCCAGCAGCCATCCGGGACAGGGTGTTGCGCAGTATTTT. The complete variable domain, with remaining parts taken from reference TRBV5-8 and TRBJ2-3, reads EAGVTQSPTHLIKTRGQQATLRCSPISGHTSVYWYQQALGLGLQFLLWYDEGEERNRGNFPPRFSGRQFPNYSSELNVNALELEDSALYLCASSHPGQGVAQYFGPGTRLTVL.